These 28 T cell receptor beta chains were sequenced from one sample in a study of blood T cell repertoires in COVID-19. The repertoire was sequenced with immunoSEQ multiplex PCR; TCRdb's copy has only in-frame clones and lacks some. The profile covers under 200,000 clones, with around 90% appearing a single time and roughly 25% taken by the ten largest. Sequences were obtained from peripheral blood. These receptors were taken from a man aged 55 to 70 with acute or convalescent COVID-19.

This chain joins TRBV4-2 and TRBJ2-1, with 16 nucleotides matching TRBD2. The CDR3 has 17 amino acids. After removal of 0 bases from V and 11 bases from J, the junction contained 7 bases not matched to a gene. CDR1 LGHNA and CDR2 YNFKEQ come from the germline V gene. CDR3 bases: TGTGCCAGCAGCCAAGACCCGGGGACTAGCGGGGGGGATCAGCAGTTCTTC. It is translated as CASSQDPGTSGGDQQFF.

A few counts support this clone. This sequence joins TRBV9 and TRBJ1-3; possible D gene TRBD1, 6 bases. The CDR3 runs to 16 residues. V was shortened by 0 bases and J by 3 bases, with 13 bases between the two germline ends. The germline gives CDR1 SGDLS, CDR2 YYNGEE. CDR3 in amino acids: CASSVDGDTFGNTIYF. For the CDR3, the DNA is TGTGCCAGCAGCGTAGATGGGGACACGTTTGGAAACACCATATATTTT.

The rearrangement links TRBV6-6 to TRBJ2-5, with D perhaps TRBD1 (7 bases). Trimming removed 4 bases at V and 2 bases at J, with 17 bases between. The CDR3 is 16 amino acids. Germline loops: CDR1 MNHNY, CDR2 SVGAGI (reference sequence). In nucleotides, the CDR3 is TGTGCCAGCAGTTCCCCTAGACAGGGAGGACAAGAGACCCAGTACTTC. It translates to CASSSPRQGGQETQYF.

V and J are TRBV3-1 (or the pseudogene TRBV3-2) and TRBJ1-1; TRBD1 matches 8 bases. This CDR3 spans 13 amino acids. Trimming removed 4 bases from V and 6 bases from J; junction bases left unmatched: 4. Germline V lookup: CDR1 LGHDT, CDR2 YNNKEL (reference sequence). Here the CDR3 DNA reads TGTGCCAGCAGCCCCAGGGGGCGGGCTGAAGCTTTCTTT. Translation: CASSPRGRAEAFF.

This clone was detected a few times. The chain couples TRBV30 to TRBJ2-3; 8 bases align to TRBD1. V was pared by 2 bases and J by 3 bases, with 4 bases of the junction left unmatched. This CDR3 contains 14 residues. Per germline, CDR1 GTSNPN and CDR2 SVGIG (reference sequence). DNA for the CDR3: TGTGCCTGGAGTTTACACAGGGGGACAGATACGCAGTATTTT. This gives the protein CAWSLHRGTDTQYF.

The gene calls are TRBV7-2 and TRBJ1-5; 11 bases match TRBD1. The trim removed 6 bases at V and 2 bases at J, leaving 9 bases unmatched. The CDR3 extends over 17 amino acids. Looked up from germline, CDR1 is SGHTA and CDR2 is FQGNSA. CDR3 in amino acids: CASSLWTGGAGNQPQHF. The CDR3 DNA reads TGTGCCAGCAGTCTTTGGACAGGGGGCGCCGGCAATCAGCCCCAGCATTTT.

The chain employs TRBV15 and TRBJ1-2; 9 nucleotides line up with TRBD1. Germline V gives CDR1 LNHNV, CDR2 YYDKDF (reference sequence). Unmatched junction bases numbered 5, after V lost 1 base and J lost 2 bases. The CDR3 length is 16 residues. DNA of the CDR3: TGTGCCACCAGCAGAGGGACAGGGGTCCGGAACTATGGCTACACCTTC. Translated: CATSRGTGVRNYGYTF.

J is TRBJ1-1 and V is TRBV6-1, with a possible D match to TRBD1 (5 bases). The V gene lost 0 bases and the J gene lost 1 base, with 9 bases spanning the gap. CDR1 is MNHNS and CDR2 is SASEGT in the germline V gene. This CDR3 contains 15 residues. Here the CDR3 reads CASSEAGGGNTEAFF. CDR3 nucleotide sequence: TGTGCCAGCAGTGAAGCTGGGGGGGGGAACACTGAAGCTTTCTTT.

V usage is TRBV19 and J usage is TRBJ2-7, with unresolved D. This CDR3 is built from 14 residues. In germline, CDR1 is LNHDA, CDR2 SQIVND (reference sequence). Trimming pared 4 bases from V and 6 bases from J, leaving 16 bases between. This CDR3 is CASSSVSLVGEQYF. The DNA of the CDR3 is TGTGCCAGTAGTAGCGTCTCCCTGGTCGGCGAGCAGTACTTC.

The rearrangement joins TRBV9 to TRBJ1-1; 7 bases agree with TRBD1. This CDR3 has 15 amino acids. Trimming cost V 4 bases and J 5 bases; bases outside gene matches: 11. Germline CDR1 reads SGDLS; CDR2 reads YYNGEE. In nucleotides, the CDR3 is TGTGCCAGCAGCCCCGGGACAGAAAGCCCGACTGAAGCTTTCTTT. Translated: CASSPGTESPTEAFF.

The chain has TRBV29-1 and TRBJ2-3; TRBD1 matches at 8 bases. J gave up 0 bases and V 1 base, and 6 bases lay outside the gene matches. The CDR3 is 16 residues long. Germline V gene lookup returns CDR1 SQVTM and CDR2 ANQGSEA. The CDR3 region has the DNA TGCAGCGTTGAAGGGGGACAGGCCTTAAGCACAGATACGCAGTATTTT. Protein product: CSVEGGQALSTDTQYF.

There are a few counts of this clone. The V gene is TRBV7-6, the J gene TRBJ2-2, with 12 nucleotides matching TRBD2. This CDR3 comprises 15 residues. Germline-derived CDR1 and CDR2 are SGHVS and FNYEAQ. V was pared by 5 bases and J by 5 bases, with 3 bases of the junction left unmatched. As DNA, the CDR3 is TGTGCCAGCAGCCCTAGCGGGGGGGCAACCGGGGAGCTGTTTTTT. Protein: CASSPSGGATGELFF.

The V and J genes are TRBV5-1 and TRBJ2-7; no firm D call. The CDR3 sequence is 12 residues long. Trimming stripped 4 bases from V and 3 bases from J, with 8 bases between. Germline CDR1 and CDR2: SGHRS and YFSETQ. DNA of the CDR3: TGCGCCAGCAGCCACTATGGCTACGAGCAGTACGTC. Amino acids: CASSHYGYEQYV.

V usage is TRBV6-2 or TRBV6-3 and J usage is TRBJ2-1, with D perhaps matching TRBD2 (5 bases). Trimming cost V 2 bases and J 9 bases, with 17 bases left between them. The CDR3 totals 15 residues. Germline CDR1 is MNHEY and CDR2 is SVGEGT. CDR3 region: CASSYPASRDGEQFF. In nucleotides, the CDR3 is TGTGCCAGCAGTTACCCGGCGAGCCGGGATGGTGAGCAGTTCTTC.

The genes are TRBV19 and TRBJ1-1; D might be TRBD1 (5 bases). The CDR3 spans 17 residues. CDR1 and CDR2 from the germline V gene are LNHDA and SQIVND (reference sequence). Trimming left V 1 base short and J 0 bases short, with 15 bases between. DNA of the CDR3: TGTGCCAGTAGTATAGGAGGAGGGACCTTCATGAACACTGAAGCTTTCTTT. Translating it yields CASSIGGGTFMNTEAFF.

This clone has just a few counts. The chain couples TRBV19 to TRBJ1-1; 7 nucleotides agree with TRBD1. The CDR3 spans 13 residues. From germline, CDR1 is LNHDA and CDR2 SQIVND (reference sequence). V was clipped by 8 bases and J by 4 bases; unmatched bases: 7. This CDR3 reads CASGTKGATEAFF. In nucleotides, the CDR3 is TGTGCCAGTGGAACAAAGGGGGCCACTGAAGCTTTCTTT.

CDR3 coding DNA: TGTGCCACCAGTGATCCCCGCCGACAGGGCTACAATGAGCAGTTCTTC. It yields the protein CATSDPRRQGYNEQFF. V and J are TRBV24-1 and TRBJ2-1; TRBD1 matches 7 bases. V was pared by 3 bases and J by 3 bases, with 7 bases of the junction left unmatched. The germline V gene has CDR1 KGHDR and CDR2 SFDVKD. This CDR3 spans 16 amino acids.

The chain is built from TRBV5-8 and TRBJ2-7; D is ambiguous. Germline CDR1 reads SGHTS; CDR2 reads YDEGEE. The CDR3 has 12 residues. V lost 7 bases and J 3 bases, leaving 11 bases between the germline ends. In DNA, the CDR3 is TGTGCCAGCGGCATTCATAACTACGAGCAGTACGTC. Its protein product is CASGIHNYEQYV.

CDR3 nucleotides: TGTGCCAGCAGAGCTTACAATGAGCAGTTCTTC. Its translation: CASRAYNEQFF. V gene TRBV2 combines with J gene TRBJ2-1, with D hard to call. With 6 bases removed from V and 4 bases from J, the gap between germline ends came to 4 bases. The CDR3 has 11 residues. CDR1 and CDR2 from the germline V gene are SNHLY and FYNNEI.

The V gene is TRBV7-9, the J gene TRBJ1-2, with D possibly matching TRBD1 (6 bases). Deletions cut 5 bases from V and 7 bases from J, with 11 bases between. Per germline, CDR1 SEHNR and CDR2 FQNEAQ (reference sequence). CDR3 length: 12 amino acids. This CDR3 reads CASSLTGSGYTF. Here the CDR3 DNA reads TGTGCCAGCAGCCTAACAGGGAGTGGCTACACCTTC.

V usage is TRBV11-2 and J usage is TRBJ2-5, with D possibly TRBD2 on 5 matching bases. Trimming removed 5 bases from V and 7 bases from J, with 23 bases in between. Germline CDR1 reads SGHAT; CDR2 reads FQNNGV. This CDR3 is 16 amino acids long. The CDR3 bases are TGTGCCAGCAGCCCCCTAGGAGTCGGGGAAACGGGGACCCAGTACTTC. Translated, it gives CASSPLGVGETGTQYF.

The chain employs TRBV7-2 and TRBJ1-2; no firm D call. There are 15 residues in the CDR3. V was shortened by 5 bases and J by 2 bases, with 15 bases between the two germline ends. The germline CDR1 and CDR2 sequences are SGHTA and FQGNSA. CDR3 sequence reads: CASSPKGPANYGYTF. Written as DNA, the CDR3 is TGTGCCAGCAGCCCCAAAGGTCCAGCGAACTATGGCTACACCTTC.

The chain recombines TRBV30 with TRBJ2-1; 11 nucleotides line up with TRBD2. The length of the CDR3 is 14 residues. J lost 7 bases, V lost 0 bases, and 2 bases had no gene match. The germline gives CDR1 GTSNPN, CDR2 SVGIG (reference sequence). The CDR3 loop reads CAWSVTSGRNEQFF. The CDR3 nucleotides read TGTGCCTGGAGTGTCACTAGCGGGAGAAATGAGCAGTTCTTC.

In its sample, this clone was seen a few times. This sequence joins TRBV7-2 and TRBJ1-4, with TRBD1 as a possible D gene (5 bases). The CDR3 totals 15 residues. CDR1 and CDR2 from the germline V gene are SGHTA and FQGNSA. The germline V and J ends were trimmed by 3 bases and 7 bases, with 15 bases remaining between them. Here the CDR3 DNA reads TGTGCCAGCAGCTTTGCCGGCAGGGTCCGTGAAAAACTGTTTTTT. Protein product: CASSFAGRVREKLFF.

The CDR3 loop is CASSVSGGGTDTQYF. In DNA form, the CDR3 reads TGTGCCAGCAGCGTTAGCGGGGGTGGCACAGATACGCAGTATTTT. The chain joins TRBV9 to TRBJ2-3; 9 bases line up with TRBD2. CDR1 and CDR2 (germline): SGDLS, YYNGEE. The CDR3 totals 15 residues. V gave up 2 bases and J gave up 1 base; unmatched junction bases: 2. Together with reference TRBV9 and TRBJ2-3, the CDR3 gives the full variable domain: DSGVTQTPKHLITATGQRVTLRCSPRSGDLSVYWYQQSLDQGLQFLIQYYNGEERAKGNILERFSAQQFPDLHSELNLSSLELGDSALYFCASSVSGGGTDTQYFGPGTRLTVL.

The chain combines TRBV24-1 with TRBJ1-5; 9 bases fit TRBD1. V lost 9 bases to trimming and J lost 3 bases; unmatched junction nucleotides: 5. There are 14 residues in the CDR3. CDR1 is KGHDR, CDR2 SFDVKD, per germline. The CDR3 coding sequence is TGTGCCACCTCCACAGGGGGCAACAATCAGCCCCAGCATTTT. Translating it yields CATSTGGNNQPQHF.

This clone was picked up one time. J is TRBJ1-3 and V is TRBV7-2; D is undetermined. Germline CDR1 and CDR2: SGHTA and FQGNSA. Trimming shortened V by 4 bases and J by 0 bases, and 10 bases separated the two germline ends. The CDR3 contains 15 residues. CDR3 DNA: TGTGCCAGCAGCTCCACATGGAGCTCTGGAAACACCATATATTTT. This codes for CASSSTWSSGNTIYF.

The count of this clone is one. The chain carries TRBV6-6 and TRBJ1-5; 7 bases agree with TRBD1. V dropped 8 bases and J dropped 6; count of bases not matched to a gene: 10. CDR1 and CDR2 from the germline V gene are MNHNY and SVGAGI (reference sequence). There are 14 residues in the CDR3. The CDR3 protein is CASFDRELSQPQHF. In DNA form, the CDR3 reads TGTGCCAGCTTCGACAGGGAACTTAGTCAGCCCCAGCATTTT.